This T cell receptor beta chain appears in the sequencing data of a study of regulatory T cells in long-lasting Graves disease (dated by TCRdb to the early 2020s). With regard to the full study: To count as having persistent Graves' disease, a patient had to have received antithyroid drug treatment for over 5 years with TSH receptor autoantibodies remaining persistently positive. A total of around 35 samples underwent TCR sequencing, from about 13 patients with persistent Graves' disease and 20 or so patients with newly diagnosed Graves' disease. The study was registered as a clinical trial and conducted in China. Persistent Graves' disease patients were compared with newly diagnosed Graves' disease patients by peripheral blood TCR sequencing and RNA sequencing. Antithyroid drugs had been taken for roughly 10 years on average by persistent Graves' disease patients in the clinical cohort. Here is what the overall study found, with its caveats: Peripheral blood alone was examined, since thyroid tissue, which constituted the primary lesion, could not be accessed. Persistent Graves' disease patients showed lower TCR Shannon entropy and fewer highly expanded clones than newly diagnosed patients, suggesting clonal expansion. TRBV28, TRBJ1-2 and TRBJ2-5 were preferentially used in persistent disease, while TRBV20-1 and TRBJ2-1 were favored in newly diagnosed disease. Only the TCR beta chain was sequenced and analyzed. The authors acknowledged the small sample size as a limitation that may reduce accuracy. Persistent patients shared more public clonotypes among themselves (around 2,500) than newly diagnosed patients did (nearly 1,000).

The time point label here, explained by the study, means: persistent/refractory GD, antithyroid drugs over 5 years with positive TRAb. For both TCR sequencing and RNA sequencing, RNA was extracted from PBMCs using TRIzol. Graves' disease was diagnosed according to American Thyroid Association guidelines. The patients came from an endocrinology department in Xi'an, China. Each patient gave around 9.2 milliliters of peripheral blood, collected in an EDTA anticoagulant tube. Ficoll Paque Plus density gradient separation was used to isolate PBMCs, and no further T cell sorting was performed. An Agilent 2100 Bioanalyzer and agarose gel were used to check RNA quality, while a NanoDrop 2000 measured RNA concentration. Library method: multiplex PCR. These reads were obtained on an Illumina HiSeq 4000. iRepertoire HTBI primers and Arm-PCR amplification of CDR3 regions were used to construct TCR beta libraries. Before sequencing, the PCR products underwent gel purification. From the authors' description of their analysis: A total of some 60 TRBV and 14 TRBJ segments were identified across samples and were used for gene usage analysis of CDR3 amino acid clonotypes. COPE and FqMerger were used to merge filtered high-quality paired reads into contigs. BLAST was used to align contigs to IMGT TRBV, TRBD and TRBJ reference genes, and CDR3 was defined according to IMGT. Any clonotype with a frequency above 0.1% was counted as a highly expanded clone. Repertoire diversity was measured by Shannon entropy, and V-J evenness by the Gini coefficient. Clonotypes shared by more than one individual were considered public. The public reads were quality trimmed at Q25 with fastp and then assembled into clones with MiXCR by TCRdb, keeping productive beta chains. Identical CDR3 proteins give one entry, which carries the most common genes and DNA. The V and J calls shown here were made by TCRdb, not taken from the authors' results. The sample table contains 500,000 to 700,000 distinct CDR3 sequences; only one count was recorded for about 32% of them. The biggest ten clones account for 35% to 55% of the sample.

V is pared back by 4 bases and J by 4 bases, with 13 bases lying between the germline termini. Sequences LNHDA (CDR1) and SQIVND (CDR2) are obtained from the germline V gene (reference sequence). The CDR3 contains 15 residues, cysteine and phenylalanine counted. Just the 45-base CDR3 DNA is kept, in frame starting at base 1. Concerning this clonotype: It lacks a known antigen. No base quality information exists; no much larger clone differs at one position.

The sequence derives from a female donor with Graves disease. The chain joins TRBV19 to TRBJ2-2; possibly the D gene is TRBD1, per 6 matching bases. The source was peripheral blood mononuclear cells (PBMCs), collected when the disease was refractory, from a patient treated with antithyroid drugs. The CDR3 reads as follows: CASSNYDRSTGELFF. The nucleotides are TGTGCCAGTAGTAACTACGACAGGAGCACCGGGGAGCTGTTTTTT.